Listed below are T cell receptor beta chains from one sample, sequenced in a study of T cell changes during pregnancy in multiple sclerosis. Repertoires were generated with immunoSEQ multiplex PCR, while TCRdb's copy carries only in-frame clones and drops some. The sample yields 85,000 to 90,000 clones, 90% to 95% seen once. This specimen consisted of peripheral blood, obtained after pregnancy. The source is a female donor in good health, enrolled as a control in a pregnancy study. Both conserved end residues are part of each CDR3. A D gene is named only where the DNA matches it firmly.

DNA	CDR3	D	V	J
TGTGCCAGCTCACCAGAGGGCTCTGGGGCCAACGTCCTGACTTTC	CASSPEGSGANVLTF	.	TRBV18	TRBJ2-6
TGCGCCAGCAGCCAAGATTACAGCGGCTACACCTTC	CASSQDYSGYTF	.	TRBV4-1	TRBJ1-2
TGTGCCAGCAGCCCGCAGGTTGGAGGAGAGACCCAGTACTTC	CASSPQVGGETQYF	.	TRBV5-4	TRBJ2-5
TGTGCCAGCAGGGCGACAGGGATCGACTATGGCTACACCTTC	CASRATGIDYGYTF	TRBD1	TRBV6-6	TRBJ1-2
TGTGCCAGCAGTGAATTTGGGAGGGAGAGGGCCAACGTCCTGACTTTC	CASSEFGRERANVLTF	TRBD2	TRBV2	TRBJ2-6
TGTGCCAGCAGTTACGGGACAGGGTACAGTGAGCAGTTCTTC	CASSYGTGYSEQFF	TRBD1	TRBV6-5	TRBJ2-1
TGTGCCAGCAGCTTAGGGACAGGGGTCGACTATGGCTACACCTTC	CASSLGTGVDYGYTF	TRBD1	TRBV5-4	TRBJ1-2
TGTGCCAGCAGCTTGGGGGCTCCTATTCCCTACGAGCAGTACTTC	CASSLGAPIPYEQYF	.	TRBV5-5	TRBJ2-7
TGTGCCAGTAGTAGGCCGGGACTCAGATTCGGCAATACGCAGTATTTT	CASSRPGLRFGNTQYF	.	TRBV19	TRBJ2-3
TGTGCCAGCAGCCTCCAGGGGGAGAACACTGAAGCTTTCTTT	CASSLQGENTEAFF	TRBD1	TRBV4-2	TRBJ1-1
TGCAGCGTCTTCGAGGTCGGGGAGGGCCCCCTTGTTTTC	CSVFEVGEGPLVF	TRBD2	TRBV29-1	TRBJ2-7
TGTGCCAGCAGTTATAGGCGGGAGGGTTTAGGCAAAAACATTCAGTACTTC	CASSYRREGLGKNIQYF	TRBD2	TRBV6-9	TRBJ2-4
TGCAGCGTTGTGAGATCGGGAACCCTAGGCTACACCTTC	CSVVRSGTLGYTF	.	TRBV29-1	TRBJ1-2
TGTGCCAGCAGCTTAATCAGGCCCCCCTCTCAGCCCCAGCATTTT	CASSLIRPPSQPQHF	.	TRBV7-6	TRBJ1-5